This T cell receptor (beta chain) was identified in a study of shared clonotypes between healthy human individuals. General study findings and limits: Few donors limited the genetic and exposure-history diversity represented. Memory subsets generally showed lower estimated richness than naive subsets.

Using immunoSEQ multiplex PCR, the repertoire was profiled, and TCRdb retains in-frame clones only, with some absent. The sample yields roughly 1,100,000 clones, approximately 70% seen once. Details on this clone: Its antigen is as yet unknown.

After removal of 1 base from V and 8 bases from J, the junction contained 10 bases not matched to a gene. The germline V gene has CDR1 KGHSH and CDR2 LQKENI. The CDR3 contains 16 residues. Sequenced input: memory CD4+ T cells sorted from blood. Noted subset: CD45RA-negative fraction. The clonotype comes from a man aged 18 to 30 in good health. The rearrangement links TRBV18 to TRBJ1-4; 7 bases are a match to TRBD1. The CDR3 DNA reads TGTGCCAGCTCACCACTGTCGGGACAGATAGGAGAAAAACTGTTTTTT. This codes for CASSPLSGQIGEKLFF.